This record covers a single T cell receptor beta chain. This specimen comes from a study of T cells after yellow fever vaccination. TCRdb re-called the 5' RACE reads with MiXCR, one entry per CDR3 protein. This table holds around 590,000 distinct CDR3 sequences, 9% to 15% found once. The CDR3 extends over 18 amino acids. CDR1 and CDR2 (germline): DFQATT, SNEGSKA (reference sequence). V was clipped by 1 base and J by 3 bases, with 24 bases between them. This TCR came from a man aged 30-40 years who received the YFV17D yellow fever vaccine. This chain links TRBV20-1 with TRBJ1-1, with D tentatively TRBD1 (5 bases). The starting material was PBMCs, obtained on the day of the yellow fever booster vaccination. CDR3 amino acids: CSARGIFKDTPMDTEAFF. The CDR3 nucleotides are TGCAGTGCTAGAGGTATTTTCAAGGACACCCCGATGGACACTGAAGCTTTCTTT.